This T cell receptor beta chain stems from a study of response to subunit inactivated influenza vaccine. Germline CDR1 is SEHNR and CDR2 is FQNEAQ (reference sequence). Trimming pared 5 bases from V and 5 bases from J, leaving 19 bases between. The CDR3 contains 16 residues. This clonotype was counted a few times. Each CDR3 protein is one row after TCRdb ran MiXCR on the RT-PCR reads. The sample carries roughly 790,000 distinct CDR3 sequences, roughly 20% recorded once. The chain joins TRBV7-9 to TRBJ2-1; no clear D gene. This sequence originates from a man aged 50-60 years who received an inactivated influenza vaccine. The specimen was PBMCs from blood, collected 5 days after vaccination. Written as DNA, the CDR3 is TGTGCCAGCAGCAGAGCTAGGATTCGGGTTGACAATGAGCAGTTCTTC. This sequence encodes CASSRARIRVDNEQFF.